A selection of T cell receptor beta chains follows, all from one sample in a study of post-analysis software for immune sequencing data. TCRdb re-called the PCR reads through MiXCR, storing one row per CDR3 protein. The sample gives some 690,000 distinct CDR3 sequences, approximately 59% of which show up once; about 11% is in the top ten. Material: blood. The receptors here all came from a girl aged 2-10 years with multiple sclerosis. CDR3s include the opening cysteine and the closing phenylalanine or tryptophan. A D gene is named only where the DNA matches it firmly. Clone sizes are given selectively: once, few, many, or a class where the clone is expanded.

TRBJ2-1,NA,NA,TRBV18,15,CASSIRGGSYNEQFF,TGTGCCAGCTCAATCAGGGGAGGTTCCTACAATGAGCAGTTCTTC
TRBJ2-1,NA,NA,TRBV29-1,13,CSVGPSSYNEQFF,TGCAGCGTTGGACCGAGCTCCTACAATGAGCAGTTCTTC
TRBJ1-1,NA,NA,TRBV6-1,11,CASRTITEAFF,TGTGCCAGCAGAACGATCACTGAAGCTTTCTTT
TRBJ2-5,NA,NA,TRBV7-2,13,CASSWDGQETQYF,TGTGCCAGCAGCTGGGACGGCCAAGAGACCCAGTACTTC
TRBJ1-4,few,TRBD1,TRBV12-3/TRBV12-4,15,CASSLGDRSNEKLFF,TGTGCCAGCAGTCTTGGGGACAGATCGAATGAAAAACTGTTTTTT
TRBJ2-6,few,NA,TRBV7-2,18,CASSLALQFPSGANVLTF,TGTGCCAGCAGCTTAGCACTCCAATTTCCATCTGGGGCCAACGTCCTGACTTTC
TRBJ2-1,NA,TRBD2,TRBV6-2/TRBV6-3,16,CASRLIRTSGYNEQFF,TGTGCCAGCAGACTAATACGGACTAGCGGTTACAATGAGCAGTTCTTC
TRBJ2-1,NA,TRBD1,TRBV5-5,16,CASSTQGAKNYNEQFF,TGTGCCAGCAGCACACAGGGGGCGAAGAACTACAATGAGCAGTTCTTC
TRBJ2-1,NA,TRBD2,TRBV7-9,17,CASSRGLAGGQYNEQFF,TGTGCCAGCAGCCGAGGACTAGCGGGAGGGCAATACAATGAGCAGTTCTTC
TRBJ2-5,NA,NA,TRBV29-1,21,CSVEDLLYPKSSGQNQETQYF,TGCAGCGTTGAAGATCTTCTTTACCCGAAGAGCTCCGGACAGAACCAAGAGACCCAGTACTTC
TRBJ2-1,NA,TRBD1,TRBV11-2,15,CASSLDRQGLNEQFF,TGTGCCAGCAGCTTAGATCGACAGGGGTTGAATGAGCAGTTCTTC
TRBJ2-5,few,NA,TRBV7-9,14,CASSSTDQGETQYF,TGTGCCAGCAGCTCCACGGACCAGGGGGAGACCCAGTACTTC
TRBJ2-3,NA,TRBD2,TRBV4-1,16,CASSPGTSASTDTQYF,TGCGCCAGCAGCCCTGGGACTAGCGCAAGCACAGATACGCAGTATTTT
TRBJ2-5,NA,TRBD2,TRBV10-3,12,CAIRGGEETQYF,TGTGCCATCCGCGGGGGGGAAGAGACCCAGTACTTC